Shown below are 3 T cell receptor beta chains from a single sample sequenced in a study of blood T cell repertoires in COVID-19. The protocol was immunoSEQ multiplex PCR, while the TCRdb copy is restricted to in-frame clones and leaves out a portion. The sample consists of some 140,000 clones, around 80% of them appearing once. The sequenced sample consisted of peripheral blood. All receptors derive from a man in his 60s with acute or convalescent COVID-19.

About this clone itself: A junction end diverges from the germline sequence, so it may reflect a read error. The rearrangement links TRBV7-7 to TRBJ2-7; D unclear. The CDR3 is made up of 13 amino acids. The germline V gene has CDR1 SSHAT and CDR2 FNYEAQ (reference sequence). CDR3 region: CASSLGSEYEQYF. CDR3 bases: TGTGCTAGCAGCTTAGGGTCCGAGTACGAGCAGTACTTC.

Comment on this clone: Other DNA sequences in this sample translate to the same CDR3. CDR3 amino acids: CASSLGQGGETQYF. For the CDR3, the DNA is TGCGCCAGCAGCTTGGGACAGGGAGGAGAGACCCAGTACTTC. The V call is TRBV5-1, the J call TRBJ2-5, with D tentatively TRBD1 (7 bases). From germline, CDR1 is SGHRS and CDR2 YFSETQ. This CDR3 region has 14 residues. V was clipped by 0 bases and J by 4 bases, with 10 bases between them.

This clone was seen only once. The rearrangement uses TRBV18 and TRBJ2-7; 7 bases are a match to TRBD2. The junction had 14 bases not matched to a gene; V was cut back by 8 bases and J by 7 bases. Germline-derived CDR1 and CDR2 are KGHSH and LQKENI. This CDR3 comprises 14 residues. The CDR3 coding sequence is TGTGCCAGCACGGGAGGACACGCTCCGGGGGAGCAGTACTTC. It codes for CASTGGHAPGEQYF. The full variable domain, rest sourced from reference TRBV18 and TRBJ2-7, is NAGVMQNPRHLVRRRGQEARLRCSPMKGHSHVYWYRQLPEEGLKFMVYLQKENIIDESGMPKERFSAEFPKEGPSILRIQQVVRGDSAAYFCASTGGHAPGEQYFGPGTRLTVT.